The source of this T cell receptor beta chain is a study of shared clonotypes between healthy human individuals. This clone has more than one count but fewer than ten. The CDR3 has 11 residues. Trimming shortened V by 7 bases and J by 1 base, and 7 bases separated the two germline ends. Germline loops: CDR1 SQVTM, CDR2 ANQGSEA. TCRdb keeps only in-frame clones here, not all; method: immunoSEQ multiplex PCR. This table holds more than 450,000 clones, 79% found once. The unsorted samples had roughly 86 million PBMCs used for genomic DNA. The TCR was taken from a woman aged 40 to 50 in good health. Some clones in this sample may be carry-over from other donors' samples. The chain couples TRBV29-1 to TRBJ1-1; unclear D gene. The sequenced material came from PBMCs. The CDR3 DNA reads as TGCAGCGCCTCAAGGAACACTGAAGCTTTCTTT. It translates to CSASRNTEAFF.